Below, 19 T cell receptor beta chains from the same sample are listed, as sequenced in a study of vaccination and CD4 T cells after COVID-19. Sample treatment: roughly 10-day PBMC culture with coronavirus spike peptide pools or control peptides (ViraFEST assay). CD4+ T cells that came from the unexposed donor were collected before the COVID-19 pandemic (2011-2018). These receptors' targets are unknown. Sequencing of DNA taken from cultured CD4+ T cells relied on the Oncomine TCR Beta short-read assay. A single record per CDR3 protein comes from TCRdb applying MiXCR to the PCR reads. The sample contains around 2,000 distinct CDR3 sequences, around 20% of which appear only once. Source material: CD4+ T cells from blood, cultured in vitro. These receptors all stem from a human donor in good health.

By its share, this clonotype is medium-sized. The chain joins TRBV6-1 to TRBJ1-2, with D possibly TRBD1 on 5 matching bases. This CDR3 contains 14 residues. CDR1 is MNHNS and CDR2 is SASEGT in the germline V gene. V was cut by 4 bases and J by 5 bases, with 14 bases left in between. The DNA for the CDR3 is TGTGCCAGCAGTGTATTGACAGATTCTTATGGCTACACCTTC. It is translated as CASSVLTDSYGYTF.

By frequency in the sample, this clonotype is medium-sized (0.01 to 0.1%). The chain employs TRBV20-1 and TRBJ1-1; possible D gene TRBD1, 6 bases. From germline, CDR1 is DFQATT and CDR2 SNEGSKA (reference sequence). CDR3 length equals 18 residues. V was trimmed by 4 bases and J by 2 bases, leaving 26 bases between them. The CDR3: CSATRGDRLGSFNTEAFF. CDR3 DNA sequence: TGCAGTGCTACCCGGGGAGACAGGCTAGGATCATTCAACACTGAAGCTTTCTTT.

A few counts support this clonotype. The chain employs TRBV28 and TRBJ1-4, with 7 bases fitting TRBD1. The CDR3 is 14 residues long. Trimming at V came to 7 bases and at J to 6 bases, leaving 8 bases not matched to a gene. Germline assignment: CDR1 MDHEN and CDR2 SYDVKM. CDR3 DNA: TGTGCCAGCAATCCTCCAGGGGGTGATGAAAAACTGTTTTTT. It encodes CASNPPGGDEKLFF.

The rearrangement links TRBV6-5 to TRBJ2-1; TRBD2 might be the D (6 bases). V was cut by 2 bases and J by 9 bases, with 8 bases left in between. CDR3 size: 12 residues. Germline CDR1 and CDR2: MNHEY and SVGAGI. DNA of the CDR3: TGTGCCAGCAGTTACGGAGCGGGTGAGCAGTTCTTC. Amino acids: CASSYGAGEQFF.

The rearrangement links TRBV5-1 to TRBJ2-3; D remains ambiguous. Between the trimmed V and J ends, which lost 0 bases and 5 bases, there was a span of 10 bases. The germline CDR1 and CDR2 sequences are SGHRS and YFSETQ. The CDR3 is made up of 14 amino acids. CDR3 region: CASSLARAEDTQYF. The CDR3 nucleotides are TGCGCCAGCAGCTTGGCTAGGGCTGAAGATACGCAGTATTTT.

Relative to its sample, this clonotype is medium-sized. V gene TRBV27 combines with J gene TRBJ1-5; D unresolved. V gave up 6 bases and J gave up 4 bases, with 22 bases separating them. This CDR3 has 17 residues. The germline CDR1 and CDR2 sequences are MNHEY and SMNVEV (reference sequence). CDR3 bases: TGTGCCAGCAGGCCAAGGGTGGGGTCCTCCCTAAATCAGCCCCAGCATTTT. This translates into CASRPRVGSSLNQPQHF.

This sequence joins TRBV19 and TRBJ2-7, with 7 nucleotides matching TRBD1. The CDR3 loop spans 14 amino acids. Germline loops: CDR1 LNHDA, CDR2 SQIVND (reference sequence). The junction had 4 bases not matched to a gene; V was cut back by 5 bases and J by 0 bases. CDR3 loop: CASSVQGPSYEQYF. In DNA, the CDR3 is TGTGCCAGTAGTGTACAGGGGCCCTCCTACGAGCAGTACTTC.

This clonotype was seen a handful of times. The CDR3 protein is CSVGLVGGEQYF. Written as DNA, the CDR3 is TGCAGCGTTGGGTTAGTGGGTGGCGAGCAGTACTTC. The chain couples TRBV29-1 to TRBJ2-7; D remains unclear. This CDR3 is built from 12 residues. Germline CDR1 and CDR2: SQVTM and ANQGSEA. Trimming removed 4 bases from V and 6 bases from J, with 13 bases in between.

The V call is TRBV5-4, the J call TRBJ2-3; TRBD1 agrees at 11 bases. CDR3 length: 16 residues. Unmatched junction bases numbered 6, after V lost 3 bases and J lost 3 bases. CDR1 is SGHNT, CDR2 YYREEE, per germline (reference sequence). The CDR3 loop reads CASSSGGTGGTDTQYF. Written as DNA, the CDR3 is TGTGCCAGCAGCTCCGGAGGGACAGGGGGGACAGATACGCAGTATTTT.

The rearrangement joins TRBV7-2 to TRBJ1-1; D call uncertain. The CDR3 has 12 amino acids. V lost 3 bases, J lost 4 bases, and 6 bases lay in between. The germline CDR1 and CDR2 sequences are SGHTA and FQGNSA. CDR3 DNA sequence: TGTGCCAGCAGCTTGACCCCCACTGAAGCTTTCTTT. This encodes CASSLTPTEAFF.

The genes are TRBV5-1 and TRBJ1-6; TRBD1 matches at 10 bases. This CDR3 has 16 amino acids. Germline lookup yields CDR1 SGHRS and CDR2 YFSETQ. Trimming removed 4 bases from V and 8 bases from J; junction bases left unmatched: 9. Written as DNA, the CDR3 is TGCGCCAGCAGCATGTCGGGACAGGGGTGGGATTCACCCCTCCACTTT. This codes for CASSMSGQGWDSPLHF.

DNA for the CDR3: TGTGCCAGCAGCCCGAGGACAGGGACCTACGAGCAGTACTTC. This translates into CASSPRTGTYEQYF. The chain recombines TRBV7-9 with TRBJ2-7; 8 positions match TRBD1. V shed 5 bases and J 2 bases; nucleotides not matched to a gene: 5. CDR1 SEHNR and CDR2 FQNEAQ come from the germline V gene (reference sequence). This CDR3 is built from 14 residues.

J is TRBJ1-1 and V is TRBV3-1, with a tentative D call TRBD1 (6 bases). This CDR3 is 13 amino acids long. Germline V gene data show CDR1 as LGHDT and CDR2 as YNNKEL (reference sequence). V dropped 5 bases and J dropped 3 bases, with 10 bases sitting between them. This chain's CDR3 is CASSARGDTEAFF. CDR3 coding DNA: TGTGCCAGCAGCGCTAGGGGGGACACTGAAGCTTTCTTT.

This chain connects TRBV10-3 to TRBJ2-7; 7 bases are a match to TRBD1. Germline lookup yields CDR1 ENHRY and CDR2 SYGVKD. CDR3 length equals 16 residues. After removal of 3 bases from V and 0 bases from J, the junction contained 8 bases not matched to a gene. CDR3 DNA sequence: TGTGCCATCAGTGATATGGACAGGTTGAGCTCCTACGAGCAGTACTTC. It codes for CAISDMDRLSSYEQYF.

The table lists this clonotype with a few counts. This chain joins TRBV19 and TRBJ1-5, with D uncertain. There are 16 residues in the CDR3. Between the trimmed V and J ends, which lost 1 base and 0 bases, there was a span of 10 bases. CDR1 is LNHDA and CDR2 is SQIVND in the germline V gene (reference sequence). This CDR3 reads CASSIGWGGSNQPQHF. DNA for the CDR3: TGTGCCAGTAGTATAGGCTGGGGAGGTAGCAATCAGCCCCAGCATTTT.

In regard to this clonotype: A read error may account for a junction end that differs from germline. This chain's CDR3 is CSAGDPRRGNEQFF. In nucleotides, the CDR3 is TGCAGTGCTGGAGACCCTCGAAGGGGTAATGAGCAGTTCTTC. The V gene is TRBV20-1, the J gene TRBJ2-1; D is perhaps TRBD1 (5 bases). Germline V lookup: CDR1 DFQATT, CDR2 SNEGSKA (reference sequence). The CDR3 is 14 residues long.

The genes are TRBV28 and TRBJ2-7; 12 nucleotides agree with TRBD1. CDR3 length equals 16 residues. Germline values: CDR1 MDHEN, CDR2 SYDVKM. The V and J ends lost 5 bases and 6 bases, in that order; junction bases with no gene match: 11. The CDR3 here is CASSTDPGTGGLEQYF. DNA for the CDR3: TGTGCCAGCAGTACAGATCCCGGGACAGGGGGCCTCGAGCAGTACTTC. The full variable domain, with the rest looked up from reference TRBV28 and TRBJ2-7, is DVKVTQSSRYLVKRTGEKVFLECVQDMDHENMFWYRQDPGLGLRLIYFSYDVKMKEKGDIPEGYSVSREKKERFSLILESASTNQTSMYLCASSTDPGTGGLEQYFGPGTRLTVT.

Here the CDR3 reads CASSPDNLNTEAFF. Written as DNA, the CDR3 is TGCGCCAGCAGCCCGGACAACTTGAACACTGAAGCTTTCTTT. The chain carries TRBV5-1 and TRBJ1-1; D possibly corresponds to TRBD1 (5 bases). Trimming stripped 4 bases from V and 0 bases from J, with 10 bases between. This CDR3 region has 14 residues. The germline gives CDR1 SGHRS, CDR2 YFSETQ.

In DNA form, the CDR3 reads TGTGCCAGCAACCTCTCCTACCAGGGGGACGAGCAGTACTTC. It translates to CASNLSYQGDEQYF. The chain links TRBV28 to TRBJ2-7, with 7 bases that match TRBD1. Germline V lookup: CDR1 MDHEN, CDR2 SYDVKM. The CDR3 extends over 14 amino acids. The V and J ends lost 7 bases and 5 bases, in that order; junction bases with no gene match: 11.